The T cell receptor beta chain described here comes from a study of blood T cell repertoires in COVID-19. TCRdb's table, derived via immunoSEQ multiplex PCR, lists solely in-frame clones and lacks some. The sample lists about 250,000 clones, 65% to 90% occurring once. CDR1 is SGHTA, CDR2 FQGNSA, per germline. The CDR3 runs to 14 residues. V dropped 3 bases and J dropped 2 bases, with 10 bases sitting between them. This clone has more than one count but fewer than ten. The chain employs TRBV7-2 and TRBJ1-2; D uncertain. The clonotype was recovered from a woman between 45 and 65 years old with acute COVID-19. The sample consisted of PBMCs or T cells enriched from blood (not recorded which). CDR3 nucleotides: TGTGCCAGCAGCTTGGGCAGGATGAACTATGGCTACACCTTC. It is translated as CASSLGRMNYGYTF.